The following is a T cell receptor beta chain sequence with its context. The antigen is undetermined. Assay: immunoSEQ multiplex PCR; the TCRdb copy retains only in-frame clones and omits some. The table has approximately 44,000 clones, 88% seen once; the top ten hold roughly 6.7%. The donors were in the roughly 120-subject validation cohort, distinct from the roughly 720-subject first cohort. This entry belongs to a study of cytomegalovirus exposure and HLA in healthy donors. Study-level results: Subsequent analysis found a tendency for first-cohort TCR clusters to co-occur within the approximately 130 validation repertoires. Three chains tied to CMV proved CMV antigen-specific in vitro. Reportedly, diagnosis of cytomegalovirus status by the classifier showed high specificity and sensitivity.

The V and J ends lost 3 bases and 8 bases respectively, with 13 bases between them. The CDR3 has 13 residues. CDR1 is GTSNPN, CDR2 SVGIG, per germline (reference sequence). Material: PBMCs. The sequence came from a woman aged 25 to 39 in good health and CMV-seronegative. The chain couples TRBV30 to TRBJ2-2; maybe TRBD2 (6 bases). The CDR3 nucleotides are TGTGCCTGGAGGAGACTAGTCGCTGGGGAGCTGTTTTTT. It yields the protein CAWRRLVAGELFF.